Following are 28 T cell receptor beta chains from one sample sequenced in a study of PD-1 blockade in classical Hodgkin lymphoma. In every patient, relapse followed autologous stem cell transplantation, while exposure to brentuximab vedotin differed. Libraries were prepared by immunoSEQ multiplex PCR; TCRdb keeps only in-frame clonotypes and omits some of them. The profile shows approximately 52,000 clones, 73% of them singletons. The sample consisted of peripheral blood mononuclear cells (PBMCs), taken before the second cycle of nivolumab. The receptors stem from a human donor with classical Hodgkin lymphoma.

This clone was seen a handful of times. Other nucleotide sequences in the sample specify the same CDR3. The chain recombines TRBV6-5 with TRBJ1-5; tentative D call: TRBD1 (6 bases). V lost 6 bases to trimming and J lost 5 bases, with 8 bases between them. Germline-derived CDR1 and CDR2 are MNHEY and SVGAGI. The CDR3 is 12 amino acids. This CDR3 is CASRQGDQPQHF. In DNA, the CDR3 is TGTGCCAGCAGACAGGGCGATCAGCCCCAGCATTTT.

The chain links TRBV5-1 to TRBJ2-1; D might be TRBD2 (5 bases). Per the germline V gene, CDR1 is SGHRS and CDR2 is YFSETQ. CDR3 size: 15 residues. V was trimmed by 4 bases and J by 2 bases, leaving 13 bases between them. Written as DNA, the CDR3 is TGCGCCAGCAGCCCCAGACTAAGCGCCTACAATGAGCAGTTCTTC. This codes for CASSPRLSAYNEQFF.

This clone showed up just a few times. The chain carries TRBV6-1 and TRBJ1-5, with D perhaps matching TRBD1 (6 bases). Trimming took off 7 bases at V and 4 bases at J, with 14 bases between the two ends. Germline CDR1 MNHNS, CDR2 SASEGT. The length of the CDR3 is 14 residues. The DNA for the CDR3 is TGTGCCAGCACTGGCGGGGGGCGAAATCAGCCCCAGCATTTT. It encodes CASTGGGRNQPQHF.

The count of this clone is one. V is TRBV27 and J is TRBJ1-1; D is unclear. The CDR3 length is 13 residues. Per the germline V gene, CDR1 is MNHEY and CDR2 is SMNVEV (reference sequence). V shed 3 bases and J shed 6 bases, with 11 bases lying between them. This chain's CDR3 is CASSFKQFAEAFF. The CDR3 coding sequence is TGTGCCAGCAGTTTCAAACAGTTCGCTGAAGCTTTCTTT.

This sequence joins TRBV28 and TRBJ2-2; D gene unclear. Trimming shortened V by 8 bases and J by 6 bases, and 7 bases separated the two germline ends. The CDR3 length is 11 residues. The germline gives CDR1 MDHEN, CDR2 SYDVKM. Here the CDR3 DNA reads TGTGCCAGCCTTAAGGCCGGGGAGCTGTTTTTT. Its protein is CASLKAGELFF.

The chain couples TRBV6-6 to TRBJ1-1, with D uncertain. Germline V gene lookup returns CDR1 MNHNY and CDR2 SVGAGI (reference sequence). There are 14 residues in the CDR3. V was shortened by 0 bases and J by 5 bases, with 10 bases between the two germline ends. In DNA form, the CDR3 reads TGTGCCAGCAGTTACTCGATCACCTTGACTGAAGCTTTCTTT. This gives the protein CASSYSITLTEAFF.

This rearrangement joins TRBV18 to TRBJ2-2; TRBD1 matches 9 bases. Germline V CDR1 and CDR2: KGHSH, LQKENI. This CDR3 comprises 14 residues. J gave up 1 base and V 6 bases, and 0 bases lay outside the gene matches. The CDR3: CASSGQGNTGELFF. CDR3 bases: TGTGCCAGCTCGGGACAGGGGAACACCGGGGAGCTGTTTTTT.

V gene TRBV6-5 combines with J gene TRBJ2-3; a weak D match, TRBD1 (5 bases). Germline assignment: CDR1 MNHEY and CDR2 SVGAGI. The CDR3 contains 16 residues. V was shortened by 0 bases and J by 0 bases, with 10 bases between the two germline ends. DNA of the CDR3: TGTGCCAGCAGTTACTCCCCGGCAGGGAGCACAGATACGCAGTATTTT. This encodes CASSYSPAGSTDTQYF.

This rearrangement joins TRBV6-6 to TRBJ1-2, with D perhaps matching TRBD1 (5 bases). Trimming stripped 2 bases from V and 0 bases from J, with 10 bases between. In germline, CDR1 is MNHNY, CDR2 SVGAGI (reference sequence). The CDR3 runs to 15 residues. CDR3 sequence: CASSYGDSSNYGYTF. CDR3 DNA sequence: TGTGCCAGCAGTTACGGCGACAGTTCTAACTATGGCTACACCTTC.

This clone has just a few counts. The chain uses TRBV2 and TRBJ1-2, with D possibly being TRBD1 (5 bases). Germline V lookup: CDR1 SNHLY, CDR2 FYNNEI. This CDR3 is 13 amino acids long. The V end was cut by 4 bases, the J end by 2 bases, with 8 bases between. CDR3 protein: CASSVAGNYGYTF. The DNA of the CDR3 is TGTGCCAGCAGTGTAGCAGGGAACTATGGCTACACCTTC.

Only one count was recorded for this clone. V gene TRBV28 combines with J gene TRBJ1-5, with D possibly being TRBD1 (5 bases). This CDR3 spans 13 amino acids. The germline gives CDR1 MDHEN, CDR2 SYDVKM. Trimming cost V 8 bases and J 7 bases, with 15 bases left between them. Here the CDR3 reads CASYRGLGQPQHF. The CDR3 DNA is TGTGCCAGCTACCGGGGCCTCGGGCAGCCCCAGCATTTT. The variable domain in full, completed from reference TRBV28 and TRBJ1-5, reads DVKVTQSSRYLVKRTGEKVFLECVQDMDHENMFWYRQDPGLGLRLIYFSYDVKMKEKGDIPEGYSVSREKKERFSLILESASTNQTSMYLCASYRGLGQPQHFGDGTRLSIL.

The chain carries TRBV6-5 and TRBJ2-3; 9 bases line up with TRBD1. Per germline, CDR1 MNHEY and CDR2 SVGAGI. The CDR3 is made up of 14 amino acids. With V trimmed by 5 bases and J by 5 bases, 5 bases remained unmatched. The CDR3 DNA sequence: TGTGCCAGCAGTCCCGGGACAGGGCGAGATACGCAGTATTTT. Translated, it gives CASSPGTGRDTQYF.

This clone was counted only a few times. The chain links TRBV7-3 to TRBJ2-1; 8 positions match TRBD1. Germline V gives CDR1 SGHTA, CDR2 FQGTGA. The CDR3 consists of 15 residues. V lost 5 bases to trimming and J lost 0 bases; unmatched junction nucleotides: 3. As DNA, the CDR3 is TGTGCCAGCAGCCAACAGGGGGGCTCCTACAATGAGCAGTTCTTC. Its protein product is CASSQQGGSYNEQFF.

The rearrangement joins TRBV7-2 to TRBJ2-1, with 7 nucleotides matching TRBD1. CDR1 and CDR2 from the germline V gene are SGHTA and FQGNSA. V was clipped by 4 bases and J by 14 bases; unmatched bases: 11. This CDR3 is built from 13 residues. The CDR3 DNA follows: TGTGCCAGCAGCTCCAACCCGGGACAGCCGAAGTTCTTC. It encodes CASSSNPGQPKFF.

This clone appeared a few times. The rearrangement joins TRBV15 to TRBJ1-5, with D unclear. The CDR3 runs 13 residues. With 3 bases removed from V and 3 bases from J, the gap between germline ends came to 6 bases. Germline CDR1 is LNHNV and CDR2 is YYDKDF (reference sequence). The DNA for the CDR3 is TGTGCCACCAGCAGCCCTCCCAATCAGCCCCAGCATTTT. This sequence encodes CATSSPPNQPQHF. The full variable domain, in which reference TRBV15 and TRBJ1-5 provide the parts outside the CDR3, is DAMVIQNPRYQVTQFGKPVTLSCSQTLNHNVMYWYQQKSSQAPKLLFHYYDKDFNNEADTPDNFQSRRPNTSFCFLDIRSPGLGDTAMYLCATSSPPNQPQHFGDGTRLSIL.

The chain couples TRBV29-1 to TRBJ1-1; 9 positions agree with TRBD1. The germline V gene has CDR1 SQVTM and CDR2 ANQGSEA. The CDR3 loop spans 13 amino acids. V lost 6 bases to trimming and J lost 8 bases; unmatched junction nucleotides: 10. The CDR3 coding sequence is TGCAGCGTCGCGGTACAGGGGGCGAGCGAAGCTTTCTTT. It codes for CSVAVQGASEAFF.

The J gene is TRBJ1-1, the V gene TRBV7-9; no clear D. Trimming shortened V by 5 bases and J by 0 bases, and 7 bases separated the two germline ends. Germline assignment: CDR1 SEHNR and CDR2 FQNEAQ (reference sequence). The CDR3 runs to 13 residues. DNA for the CDR3: TGTGCCAGCAGCCCTAGGATGAACACTGAAGCTTTCTTT. It yields the protein CASSPRMNTEAFF.

This clone has more than one count but fewer than ten. The DNA for the CDR3 is TGTGCCAGTAGCAACAGGTCTCCCGGAAACACCATATATTTT. Translation gives CASSNRSPGNTIYF. The chain recombines TRBV19 with TRBJ1-3; TRBD1 might be the D (5 bases). This CDR3 contains 14 residues. The V and J ends lost 6 bases and 4 bases respectively, with 13 bases between them. Germline CDR1 is LNHDA and CDR2 is SQIVND (reference sequence).

There are a few counts of this clone. The V and J genes are TRBV6-1 and TRBJ1-5, with 7 bases that match TRBD1. Germline V gene lookup returns CDR1 MNHNS and CDR2 SASEGT. J lost 7 bases, V lost 6 bases, and 9 bases had no gene match. The CDR3 totals 14 residues. Written as DNA, the CDR3 is TGTGCCAGCAGAGAGGGGGCGTTTAACCAGCCCCAGCATTTT. Translation gives CASREGAFNQPQHF.

In DNA form, the CDR3 reads TGCAGCGTTGAAGGGGTGGTCGGGGAGACCCAGTACTTC. Amino acids: CSVEGVVGETQYF. This chain uses TRBV29-1 with TRBJ2-5; D uncertain. The ends were cut back, 1 base at V and 5 bases at J, with 11 bases in the middle. The CDR3 contains 13 residues. CDR1 is SQVTM and CDR2 is ANQGSEA in the germline V gene.

A note on this clone: The junction departs from the called germline gene at one end, perhaps through a read error. The V and J genes are TRBV7-9 and TRBJ1-2, with D maybe TRBD1 (6 bases). Germline V gives CDR1 SEHNR, CDR2 FQNEAQ (reference sequence). The CDR3 loop spans 12 amino acids. The CDR3 DNA reads as TGTGCCAGCAGCTTCGGTTCCCCGGGACAAGCCTTC. Its protein product is CASSFGSPGQAF.

DNA of the CDR3: TGTGCCAGCAGCGGAACAGGGGGCGGGGAGACCCAGTACTTC. Translated: CASSGTGGGETQYF. The rearrangement joins TRBV9 to TRBJ2-5; the match to TRBD1 covers 9 bases. With V trimmed by 3 bases and J by 5 bases, 5 bases remained unmatched. Germline values: CDR1 SGDLS, CDR2 YYNGEE. CDR3 length: 14 amino acids.

V usage is TRBV28 and J usage is TRBJ1-1, with 7 bases lining up with TRBD1. The CDR3 has 15 amino acids. Trimming at V came to 2 bases and at J to 2 bases, leaving 5 bases not matched to a gene. The germline gives CDR1 MDHEN, CDR2 SYDVKM. Written as DNA, the CDR3 is TGTGCCAGCAGTTTACTTCAGGGGGGTAACACTGAAGCTTTCTTT. Translation gives CASSLLQGGNTEAFF.

The V call is TRBV6-4, the J call TRBJ2-2, with 7 bases aligning to TRBD2. The germline CDR1 and CDR2 sequences are MRHNA and SNTAGT. This CDR3 has 18 amino acids. The V and J ends lost 4 bases and 0 bases, in that order; junction bases with no gene match: 11. The CDR3 bases are TGTGCCAGCAGTGTCGCCCGGCGGGAGTGGGCGAACACCGGGGAGCTGTTTTTT. Translation: CASSVARREWANTGELFF.

This clone has only one observation. The chain couples TRBV30 to TRBJ1-3; possible D gene TRBD1, 5 bases. This CDR3 is built from 13 residues. V lost 3 bases, J lost 4 bases, and 10 bases lay in between. The germline V gene has CDR1 GTSNPN and CDR2 SVGIG (reference sequence). CDR3 nucleotide sequence: TGTGCCTGGAGATCAGGGTCGGGAAACACCATATATTTT. Translation: CAWRSGSGNTIYF.

This chain uses TRBV19 with TRBJ1-3, with D maybe TRBD1 (5 bases). The germline gives CDR1 LNHDA, CDR2 SQIVND (reference sequence). This CDR3 has 12 amino acids. The ends were cut back, 8 bases at V and 9 bases at J, with 14 bases in the middle. CDR3 DNA sequence: TGTGCCAGTTGCCCCTCGGGGGGCACCATATATTTT. Protein product: CASCPSGGTIYF.

The chain's CDR3 is CASSFTGLETEAFF. For the CDR3, the DNA is TGTGCCAGCAGCTTTACAGGGCTGGAGACTGAAGCTTTCTTT. The V gene is TRBV7-9, the J gene TRBJ1-1, with D perhaps matching TRBD1 (6 bases). Trimming cost V 3 bases and J 5 bases, with 13 bases left between them. Germline V lookup: CDR1 SEHNR, CDR2 FQNEAQ (reference sequence). The CDR3 has 14 amino acids.

The V and J genes are TRBV20-1 and TRBJ1-3; D ambiguous. This CDR3 comprises 11 residues. V was cut by 1 base and J by 2 bases, with 0 bases left in between. Germline V gene data show CDR1 as DFQATT and CDR2 as SNEGSKA (reference sequence). The CDR3 loop is CSARAGNTIYF. CDR3 in DNA: TGCAGTGCTAGAGCTGGAAACACCATATATTTT.